Below, 21 T cell receptor beta chains from the same sample are listed, as sequenced in a study of blood T cell repertoires in COVID-19. Produced via immunoSEQ multiplex PCR; TCRdb's table is partial and in-frame only. The sample has more than 200,000 clones; roughly 80% are singletons. Source material: peripheral blood. The receptors shown here come from an elderly man with acute or convalescent COVID-19.

There are a few counts of this clone. J is TRBJ2-7 and V is TRBV19; tentatively, D is TRBD2 (5 bases). Per the germline V gene, CDR1 is LNHDA and CDR2 is SQIVND (reference sequence). CDR3 length: 14 amino acids. The V end was cut by 10 bases, the J end by 0 bases, with 16 bases between. CDR3 nucleotide sequence: TGTGCCACCGCAGGTAACGGGAACTCCTACGAGCAGTACTTC. Translation gives CATAGNGNSYEQYF.

As DNA, the CDR3 is TGTGCCAGCTCAGTGAGGTCAGGGGGCGGATCCCCTTTTCTGAACACTGAAGCTTTCTTT. Its translation: CASSVRSGGGSPFLNTEAFF. The chain links TRBV18 to TRBJ1-1, with 8 bases fitting TRBD1. V shed 5 bases, J shed 0 bases, and the junction held 20 bases outside the gene matches. This CDR3 region has 20 residues. Germline lookup yields CDR1 KGHSH and CDR2 LQKENI.

V gene TRBV7-2 combines with J gene TRBJ2-7, with D possibly matching TRBD2 (5 bases). Trimming left V 5 bases short and J 7 bases short, with 18 bases between. This CDR3 has 14 amino acids. In germline, CDR1 is SGHTA, CDR2 FQGNSA. CDR3 DNA: TGTGCCAGCAGCCCCGCGAGGGCCCTGGGGGAGCAGTACTTC. It codes for CASSPARALGEQYF. The variable domain in full, with the rest retrieved from reference TRBV7-2 and TRBJ2-7, is GAGVSQSPSNKVTEKGKDVELRCDPISGHTALYWYRQSLGQGLEFLIYFQGNSAPDKSGLPSDRFSAERTGGSVSTLTIQRTQQEDSAVYLCASSPARALGEQYFGPGTRLTVT.

This chain connects TRBV29-1 to TRBJ2-7, with 7 positions matching TRBD1. Germline loops: CDR1 SQVTM, CDR2 ANQGSEA. The CDR3 length is 13 residues. V shed 5 bases, J shed 2 bases, and the junction held 6 bases outside the gene matches. Here the CDR3 DNA reads TGCAGCGTTCAGACAGGGATCCCCTACGAGCAGTACTTC. Translating gives CSVQTGIPYEQYF.

This chain links TRBV3-1 (or the pseudogene TRBV3-2) with TRBJ1-5; perhaps TRBD1 as D (6 bases). There are 14 residues in the CDR3. V gave up 4 bases and J gave up 4 bases, with 11 bases separating them. The germline V gene has CDR1 LGHDT and CDR2 YNNKEL (reference sequence). The CDR3 DNA reads as TGTGCCAGCAGCCCGGACAGTGCGAATCAGCCCCAGCATTTT. This gives the protein CASSPDSANQPQHF.

V and J are TRBV3-1 (or the pseudogene TRBV3-2) and TRBJ2-7; 7 bases are a match to TRBD2. Trimming removed 3 bases from V and 1 base from J; junction bases left unmatched: 3. The CDR3 is 14 amino acids. Germline V gene sequence: CDR1 LGHDT, CDR2 YNNKEL (reference sequence). CDR3 in DNA: TGTGCCAGCAGCCACCGGGGACTATCCTACGAGCAGTACTTC. Encoded protein: CASSHRGLSYEQYF.

The gene calls are TRBV5-1 and TRBJ2-3, with D possibly being TRBD1 (6 bases). In germline, CDR1 is SGHRS, CDR2 YFSETQ. The CDR3 spans 14 residues. V was trimmed by 0 bases and J by 5 bases, leaving 10 bases between them. The CDR3 DNA follows: TGCGCCAGCAGCTTGGCGCCGGACAGAGATACGCAGTATTTT. It translates to CASSLAPDRDTQYF.

The V and J genes are TRBV7-8 and TRBJ2-1; 9 nucleotides align to TRBD1. This CDR3 contains 17 residues. CDR1 and CDR2 (germline): SGHVS, FQNEAQ. The V and J ends lost 5 bases and 6 bases, in that order; junction bases with no gene match: 14. The CDR3 region is CASSPPGQGPWGNEQFF. In DNA, the CDR3 is TGTGCCAGCAGCCCGCCGGGACAGGGACCCTGGGGCAATGAGCAGTTCTTC.

CDR3 in amino acids: CASSHRVDNSPLHF. CDR3 DNA sequence: TGTGCCAGTAGCCACAGGGTGGATAATTCACCCCTCCACTTT. V is TRBV19 and J is TRBJ1-6; D perhaps matches TRBD1 (6 bases). The germline V gene encodes CDR1 LNHDA and CDR2 SQIVND (reference sequence). The CDR3 is 14 amino acids. Trimming pared 6 bases from V and 5 bases from J, leaving 11 bases between.

The chain is built from TRBV30 and TRBJ1-2; possibly TRBD1 for D (6 bases). This CDR3 region has 18 residues. Between the trimmed V and J ends, which lost 2 bases and 4 bases, there was a span of 26 bases. Germline CDR1 is GTSNPN and CDR2 is SVGIG (reference sequence). The chain's CDR3 is CAWSTWGGGVRRSYGYTF. CDR3 nucleotides: TGTGCCTGGAGTACCTGGGGAGGGGGAGTTCGCCGTTCCTATGGCTACACCTTC.

This clone was seen only a few times. The rearrangement links TRBV3-1 (or the pseudogene TRBV3-2) to TRBJ2-2, with 11 bases aligning to TRBD2. The germline gives CDR1 LGHDT, CDR2 YNNKEL (reference sequence). The CDR3 spans 16 residues. The junction had 4 bases not matched to a gene; V was cut back by 0 bases and J by 7 bases. The CDR3 DNA sequence: TGTGCCAGCAGCCAAGAACTAGGACTAGCGGGCGGGGAGCTGTTTTTT. It encodes CASSQELGLAGGELFF.

The chain has TRBV5-1 and TRBJ1-1; 8 bases match TRBD1. J lost 4 bases, V lost 0 bases, and 5 bases had no gene match. CDR3 length: 15 residues. CDR1 is SGHRS, CDR2 YFSETQ, per germline. The CDR3 spells CASSLEVRGLTEAFF. The CDR3 DNA follows: TGCGCCAGCAGCTTGGAGGTCAGGGGGCTCACTGAAGCTTTCTTT.

This clone was seen a few times. This chain joins TRBV19 and TRBJ1-1; 7 bases agree with TRBD1. Germline-derived CDR1 and CDR2 are LNHDA and SQIVND (reference sequence). The CDR3 length is 14 residues. Germline trimming cut 9 bases from V and 5 bases from J; bases unmatched to any gene: 12. This chain's CDR3 is CASSLWQGETEAFF. The CDR3 nucleotides are TGTGCCAGCTCCCTCTGGCAGGGGGAGACTGAAGCTTTCTTT.

This sequence joins TRBV4-1 and TRBJ2-2; a weak D match, TRBD1 (6 bases). The germline V gene encodes CDR1 MGHRA and CDR2 YSYEKL. V was shortened by 2 bases and J by 5 bases, with 15 bases between the two germline ends. The CDR3 extends over 16 amino acids. The CDR3 DNA sequence: TGCGCCAGCAGCCAAACCGGGACACTCGTGACCGGGGAGCTGTTTTTT. Translation: CASSQTGTLVTGELFF.

The chain combines TRBV6-6 with TRBJ2-5, with TRBD2 matching 12 bases. After removal of 6 bases from V and 10 bases from J, the junction contained 18 bases not matched to a gene. The CDR3 consists of 17 residues. Germline V gene data show CDR1 as MNHNY and CDR2 as SVGAGI (reference sequence). DNA for the CDR3: TGTGCCAGCAGCCGAGAAGGGGGACTAGCGGGCGGTGGAGACCAGTACTTC. It translates to CASSREGGLAGGGDQYF.

This chain connects TRBV7-9 to TRBJ2-7; no reliable D call. Germline-derived CDR1 and CDR2 are SEHNR and FQNEAQ (reference sequence). The CDR3 consists of 14 residues. Deletions cut 5 bases from V and 5 bases from J, with 16 bases between. CDR3: CASSLPGPTDEQYF. CDR3 nucleotide sequence: TGTGCCAGCAGCCTTCCGGGTCCTACGGACGAGCAGTACTTC.

The chain joins TRBV27 to TRBJ1-2; D unclear. CDR1 is MNHEY and CDR2 is SMNVEV in the germline V gene (reference sequence). This CDR3 comprises 13 residues. Deletions cut 5 bases from V and 0 bases from J, with 7 bases between. In DNA, the CDR3 is TGTGCCAGCAGTGGGCAGGCTAACTATGGCTACACCTTC. Protein product: CASSGQANYGYTF.

The genes are TRBV18 and TRBJ1-5; 10 bases fit TRBD1. The CDR3 covers 15 residues. V was pared by 3 bases and J by 6 bases, with 5 bases of the junction left unmatched. The germline V gene has CDR1 KGHSH and CDR2 LQKENI. Here the CDR3 DNA reads TGTGCCAGCTCACCGACAGGGGGCTGGGGTCAGCCCCAGCATTTT. Protein sequence: CASSPTGGWGQPQHF.

This CDR3 reads CSASRSQGRETQYF. In DNA, the CDR3 is TGCAGTGCTAGTCGCTCTCAGGGTCGGGAGACCCAGTACTTC. This chain links TRBV20-1 with TRBJ2-5, with D possibly matching TRBD1 (5 bases). Trimming pared 3 bases from V and 5 bases from J, leaving 16 bases between. Germline V gives CDR1 DFQATT, CDR2 SNEGSKA (reference sequence). CDR3 length: 14 residues.

The genes are TRBV19 and TRBJ2-7, with 9 bases identical to TRBD1. V lost 5 bases to trimming and J lost 2 bases; unmatched junction nucleotides: 7. Per the germline V gene, CDR1 is LNHDA and CDR2 is SQIVND (reference sequence). The CDR3 length is 15 residues. The CDR3, as DNA: TGTGCCAGTAGTCCCGGGACAGGGTTTACCTACGAGCAGTACTTC. It is translated as CASSPGTGFTYEQYF.

The chain combines TRBV5-5 with TRBJ2-2, with 10 bases fitting TRBD1. Germline lookup yields CDR1 SGHKS and CDR2 YYEKEE (reference sequence). CDR3 size: 16 residues. J gave up 3 bases and V 3 bases, and 5 bases lay outside the gene matches. This CDR3 is CASSSDRGLYTGELFF. The CDR3 DNA follows: TGTGCCAGCAGCTCCGACAGGGGGCTCTACACCGGGGAGCTGTTTTTT.